One TCR beta chain is described in this entry. The sample comes from a study of CD8 T cells in ankylosing spondylitis. With 3 bases clipped from V and 5 bases from J, the junction kept 5 bases outside the gene matches. This CDR3 spans 14 amino acids. CDR1 and CDR2 from the germline V gene are LGHDT and YNNKEL (reference sequence). TCRdb re-called the 5' RACE reads through MiXCR, storing one row per CDR3 protein. The table includes under 150,000 distinct CDR3 sequences, 9.3% detected once. The J gene is TRBJ2-7, the V gene TRBV3-1; 9 bases are shared with TRBD2. The TCR originated in a male donor with ankylosing spondylitis or in good health (not recorded which). Sequencing was carried out using blood, either unsorted or a sorted T cell fraction (not recorded which). The CDR3 DNA is TGTGCCAGCAGCCATGGCGGGAGGGCCGACGAGCAGTACTTC. Amino acid sequence: CASSHGGRADEQYF.